The 15 T cell receptor beta chains reported below all come from one sample, sequenced in a study of type 1 regulatory T cells. Each CDR3 protein is one row after TCRdb ran MiXCR on the reads. The sample gives about 5,800 distinct CDR3 sequences, about 30% of which show up once; about 8.3% is in the top ten. The antigens these receptors bind are not known. The sequencing sample was made of cultured T cells, either the whole culture or a sorted T cell fraction (not recorded which). The subset was: Tr1-enriched cell product generated in vitro against host alloantigens. These TCRs come from a human donor in good health.

This clonotype is labeled medium-sized. This chain uses TRBV4-2 with TRBJ1-3, with a weak D call TRBD1 (6 bases). V was pared by 5 bases and J by 4 bases, with 18 bases between. CDR1 and CDR2 (germline): LGHNA, YNFKEQ. The CDR3 consists of 16 residues. CDR3 protein: CASSDYARGLGNTIYF. The CDR3 DNA reads TGTGCCAGCAGCGATTACGCCCGGGGGCTCGGAAACACCATATATTTT.

This clonotype showed up many times. The V gene is TRBV30, the J gene TRBJ1-6, with TRBD1 matching over 8 bases. Germline-derived CDR1 and CDR2 are GTSNPN and SVGIG (reference sequence). CDR3 length: 15 amino acids. With V trimmed by 3 bases and J by 7 bases, 8 bases remained unmatched. The CDR3 here is CAWRDRDRRNSPLHF. Here the CDR3 DNA reads TGTGCCTGGAGGGACCGGGACAGGAGAAATTCACCCCTCCACTTT.

In its sample, this clonotype is medium-sized (0.01 to 0.1%). The chain has TRBV25-1 and TRBJ2-7, with D unresolved. This CDR3 contains 13 residues. Trimming removed 1 base from V and 3 bases from J, with 7 bases in between. The germline CDR1 and CDR2 sequences are MGHDK and SYGVNS. The CDR3: CASSESYSYEQYF. DNA of the CDR3: TGTGCCAGCAGTGAATCCTACAGCTACGAGCAGTACTTC.

V gene TRBV7-2 combines with J gene TRBJ2-5; 8 positions agree with TRBD2. V trimming: 4 bases; J trimming: 5 bases; junction bases outside the gene matches: 15. Germline assignment: CDR1 SGHTA and CDR2 FQGNSA. This CDR3 is built from 17 residues. The DNA for the CDR3 is TGTGCCAGCAGCTCCCGTCTTCGAGCGGGAGTGATCGAGACCCAGTACTTC. As protein: CASSSRLRAGVIETQYF.

This clonotype is deemed medium-sized. V and J are TRBV20-1 and TRBJ1-5, with unresolved D. The germline gives CDR1 DFQATT, CDR2 SNEGSKA (reference sequence). The germline V and J ends were trimmed by 0 bases and 7 bases, with 10 bases remaining between them. This CDR3 has 13 amino acids. CDR3 sequence (DNA): TGCAGTGCTAGAGATTCCGGTGGGCAGCCCCAGCATTTT. Translated: CSARDSGGQPQHF.

This clonotype was seen many times. This rearrangement joins TRBV30 to TRBJ2-4; unclear D gene. Germline lookup yields CDR1 GTSNPN and CDR2 SVGIG (reference sequence). The CDR3 loop spans 13 amino acids. V was clipped by 0 bases and J by 9 bases, with 12 bases between them. The CDR3 coding sequence is TGTGCCTGGAGTGTGAACCTTGAGAGCATTCAGTACTTC. Translated: CAWSVNLESIQYF.

This clonotype is deemed medium-sized (0.01 to 0.1%). The chain joins TRBV4-2 to TRBJ1-2; 12 bases are shared with TRBD1. J was trimmed by 8 bases and V by 5 bases; bases with no gene match: 15. The germline gives CDR1 LGHNA, CDR2 YNFKEQ. The CDR3 totals 17 residues. The CDR3 here is CASSTHQTGQGAEGYTF. CDR3 DNA: TGTGCCAGCAGCACACACCAAACGGGACAGGGGGCTGAAGGCTACACCTTC.

This clonotype is labeled as medium-sized. The gene calls are TRBV7-2 and TRBJ2-5; unclear D gene. With 5 bases removed from V and 5 bases from J, the gap between germline ends came to 12 bases. This CDR3 is built from 13 residues. The V gene's germline CDR1 is SGHTA and CDR2 FQGNSA. The CDR3 is CASSSPPLETQYF. The CDR3 DNA is TGTGCCAGCAGCAGCCCCCCTTTGGAGACCCAGTACTTC.

This clonotype was counted many times. The chain's CDR3 is CASRSRGRGNTIYF. The CDR3 nucleotides read TGTGCCAGCAGGTCGAGGGGGAGGGGAAACACCATATATTTT. This rearrangement joins TRBV6-5 to TRBJ1-3; D is possibly TRBD1 (6 bases). The V and J ends lost 6 bases and 4 bases respectively, with 13 bases between them. This CDR3 contains 14 residues. Germline values: CDR1 MNHEY, CDR2 SVGAGI.

In its sample, this clonotype ranks as medium-sized (0.01 to 0.1%). This chain uses TRBV27 with TRBJ2-3, with 9 positions matching TRBD1. Germline loops: CDR1 MNHEY, CDR2 SMNVEV (reference sequence). J was trimmed by 4 bases and V by 5 bases; bases with no gene match: 10. The CDR3 runs to 16 residues. The CDR3 DNA is TGTGCCAGCAGTCCATGGACAGGGGTCGGTCCAGATACGCAGTATTTT. Residues: CASSPWTGVGPDTQYF.

This clonotype is classed as medium-sized (0.01 to 0.1%). The chain carries TRBV30 and TRBJ2-7, with D possibly being TRBD1 (6 bases). V lost 0 bases and J lost 2, with 14 bases in between. This CDR3 has 15 amino acids. CDR1 is GTSNPN, CDR2 SVGIG, per germline (reference sequence). CDR3 sequence reads: CAWSVGQGIAYEQYF. The CDR3 bases are TGTGCCTGGAGTGTAGGTCAGGGGATAGCCTACGAGCAGTACTTC. The full variable domain, rest sourced from reference TRBV30 and TRBJ2-7, is SQTIHQWPATLVQPVGSPLSLECTVEGTSNPNLYWYRQAAGRGLQLLFYSVGIGQISSEVPQNLSASRPQDRQFILSSKKLLLSDSGFYLCAWSVGQGIAYEQYFGPGTRLTVT.

This clonotype occurred many times. The CDR3 coding sequence is TGTGCCAGCAGCCCTACCGGGACTAGTCTTGTCGAGCAGTTCTTC. Amino acids: CASSPTGTSLVEQFF. The V and J genes are TRBV7-3 and TRBJ2-1; 8 bases are a match to TRBD2. CDR1 and CDR2 (germline): SGHTA, FQGTGA. V lost 5 bases, J lost 10 bases, and 13 bases stayed unmatched. This CDR3 is built from 15 residues.

Concerning this clonotype: At one end the junction does not follow the germline gene, possibly because of a read error. The chain links TRBV6-2 or TRBV6-3 to TRBJ2-2, with a tentative D call TRBD2 (5 bases). Germline V CDR1 and CDR2: MNHEY, SVGEGT. The CDR3 covers 12 residues. The CDR3 DNA sequence: TGTGCCAGCAGTTCAAGCACCGGGGAGCTGTTTTTC. Translated: CASSSSTGELFF.

This clonotype is medium-sized (0.01 to 0.1%) in the sample. This chain uses TRBV5-1 with TRBJ2-3; no clear D. V shed 5 bases and J shed 0 bases, with 13 bases lying between them. The CDR3 loop spans 15 amino acids. Germline lookup yields CDR1 SGHRS and CDR2 YFSETQ. The CDR3 nucleotides read TGCGCCAGCAGTTCCCCGCTTAGCAGCACAGATACGCAGTATTTT. Protein: CASSSPLSSTDTQYF.

By sample share, this clonotype is medium-sized (0.01 to 0.1%). This sequence joins TRBV12-3 or TRBV12-4 and TRBJ1-6; D is possibly TRBD1 (6 bases). The ends were cut back, 7 bases at V and 5 bases at J, with 12 bases in the middle. The CDR3 contains 14 residues. CDR3 coding DNA: TGTGCCAGCACCCGGGACAATAATAATTCACCCCTCCACTTT. Translation gives CASTRDNNNSPLHF.